This T cell receptor (beta chain) was observed in a study of blood T cell repertoires in COVID-19. The length of the CDR3 is 14 residues. CDR1 and CDR2 (germline): SGHRS, YFSETQ. V was trimmed by 2 bases and J by 4 bases, leaving 12 bases between them. Produced via immunoSEQ multiplex PCR; TCRdb's table is partial and in-frame only. Altogether some 150,000 clones are present, roughly 91% being singletons, with the ten largest covering around 2.9%. This TCR was sampled from a man aged 55 to 70 with active or convalescent COVID-19. The J gene is TRBJ1-1, the V gene TRBV5-1; D call uncertain. Sequenced material: peripheral blood. The CDR3: CASSFGWRSTEAFF. The CDR3 DNA sequence: TGCGCCAGCAGCTTTGGCTGGAGGTCCACTGAAGCTTTCTTT.